This entry lists 21 T cell receptor beta chains sequenced from one sample in a study of blood T cell repertoires in COVID-19. Sequencing used immunoSEQ multiplex PCR; TCRdb keeps in-frame clones, though not all of them. The data contain some 73,000 clones, 80% to 85% of them seen just once; the ten biggest clones take up 25% to 30%. Sequencing used peripheral blood. These receptors were taken from a human donor in a cohort sampled during active COVID-19.

The chain couples TRBV7-8 to TRBJ2-1, with 8 bases aligning to TRBD2. Unmatched junction bases numbered 1, after V lost 2 bases and J lost 4 bases. The CDR3 has 14 residues. Germline V lookup: CDR1 SGHVS, CDR2 FQNEAQ. CDR3 bases: TGTGCCAGCAGCTTACGGGGGGGATACAATGAGCAGTTCTTC. Translating gives CASSLRGGYNEQFF.

The CDR3 DNA reads TGTGCCAGCAGCCCCGGGGGGGGGAACTATGGCTACACCTTC. Amino acids: CASSPGGGNYGYTF. The chain has TRBV3-1 (or the pseudogene TRBV3-2) and TRBJ1-2; TRBD1 might be the D (5 bases). The CDR3 length is 14 residues. Germline V gene sequence: CDR1 LGHDT, CDR2 YNNKEL (reference sequence). Trimming stripped 4 bases from V and 2 bases from J, with 11 bases between.

The chain employs TRBV18 and TRBJ1-2, with a weak D call TRBD1 (5 bases). Trimming took 3 bases from V and 0 from J, leaving 8 bases between them. This CDR3 region has 14 residues. CDR1 is KGHSH, CDR2 LQKENI, per germline. The CDR3 sequence is CASSPARANYGYTF. In nucleotides, the CDR3 is TGTGCCAGCTCACCGGCCAGGGCTAACTATGGCTACACCTTC. The variable domain in full, completed from reference TRBV18 and TRBJ1-2, reads NAGVMQNPRHLVRRRGQEARLRCSPMKGHSHVYWYRQLPEEGLKFMVYLQKENIIDESGMPKERFSAEFPKEGPSILRIQQVVRGDSAAYFCASSPARANYGYTFGSGTRLTVV.

This chain joins TRBV18 and TRBJ1-2; the D is unclear. V was cut by 6 bases and J by 4 bases, with 18 bases left in between. The CDR3 extends over 15 amino acids. Per the germline V gene, CDR1 is KGHSH and CDR2 is LQKENI. The CDR3 DNA reads as TGTGCCAGCTCCTCTCGGAGGGAGTCTCTCTATGGCTACACCTTC. Protein product: CASSSRRESLYGYTF.

The chain has TRBV6-5 and TRBJ1-1; D is perhaps TRBD1 (5 bases). Germline V gene lookup returns CDR1 MNHEY and CDR2 SVGAGI. The V gene lost 3 bases and the J gene lost 6 bases, with 14 bases spanning the gap. There are 14 residues in the CDR3. The CDR3 protein is CASSYIRGRAEAFF. The DNA of the CDR3 is TGTGCCAGCAGTTATATAAGGGGTCGCGCTGAAGCTTTCTTT.

V usage is TRBV3-1 (or the pseudogene TRBV3-2) and J usage is TRBJ1-5, with D tentatively TRBD1 (6 bases). Germline lookup yields CDR1 LGHDT and CDR2 YNNKEL (reference sequence). The CDR3 totals 15 residues. Trimming stripped 4 bases from V and 3 bases from J, with 13 bases between. In DNA form, the CDR3 reads TGTGCCAGCAGCCTAACGGACAGCCTCAATCAGCCCCAGCATTTT. This sequence encodes CASSLTDSLNQPQHF.

In its sample, this clone was seen a few times. The rearrangement joins TRBV27 to TRBJ1-4, with D perhaps matching TRBD1 (6 bases). The germline V gene encodes CDR1 MNHEY and CDR2 SMNVEV (reference sequence). Trimming removed 2 bases at V and 7 bases at J, with 14 bases between. This CDR3 contains 15 residues. CDR3: CASSLRQGPSEKLFF. The CDR3 nucleotides read TGTGCCAGCAGTTTACGTCAGGGGCCTTCTGAAAAACTGTTTTTT. Complete variable domain (other parts from reference TRBV27 and TRBJ1-4): EAQVTQNPRYLITVTGKKLTVTCSQNMNHEYMSWYRQDPGLGLRQIYYSMNVEVTDKGDVPEGYKVSRKEKRNFPLILESPSPNQTSLYFCASSLRQGPSEKLFFGSGTQLSVL.

This sequence joins TRBV3-1 (or the pseudogene TRBV3-2) and TRBJ1-6; the D gene is possibly TRBD1 (5 bases). V lost 1 base and J lost 0, with 13 bases in between. The germline CDR1 and CDR2 sequences are LGHDT and YNNKEL (reference sequence). This CDR3 spans 18 amino acids. The CDR3 loop is CASSQAIYRSSYNSPLHF. In DNA form, the CDR3 reads TGTGCCAGCAGCCAAGCCATTTACAGGAGCTCCTATAATTCACCCCTCCACTTT.

The DNA of the CDR3 is TGTGCCAGCAGTGGCGGGTGGGGCGGGGAGCTGTTTTTT. Encoded protein: CASSGGWGGELFF. The V call is TRBV2, the J call TRBJ2-2, with D perhaps matching TRBD2 (5 bases). Looked up from germline, CDR1 is SNHLY and CDR2 is FYNNEI. V lost 4 bases to trimming and J lost 7 bases, with 10 bases between them. The CDR3 extends over 13 amino acids.

The chain couples TRBV5-4 to TRBJ2-1; TRBD2 matches 13 bases. CDR1 is SGHNT, CDR2 YYREEE, per germline (reference sequence). The V segment lost 5 bases and the J segment 12 bases; nucleotides outside the gene matches: 14. This CDR3 has 16 residues. CDR3 in DNA: TGTGCCAGCAGGCGACGAGGGACTAGCGGGGAAATTCGGCAGTTCTTC. It is translated as CASRRRGTSGEIRQFF.

The gene calls are TRBV6-5 and TRBJ1-3; 9 bases are a match to TRBD1. V was pared by 8 bases and J by 2 bases, with 1 base of the junction left unmatched. The CDR3 length is 13 residues. Germline assignment: CDR1 MNHEY and CDR2 SVGAGI. CDR3 protein: CASWDRAGNTIYF. The CDR3 nucleotides are TGTGCCAGCTGGGACAGGGCTGGAAACACCATATATTTT.

The chain combines TRBV7-2 with TRBJ2-3, with a weak D call TRBD2 (6 bases). The CDR3 loop spans 15 amino acids. The germline gives CDR1 SGHTA, CDR2 FQGNSA. The ends were cut back, 5 bases at V and 2 bases at J, with 14 bases in the middle. CDR3 in DNA: TGTGCCAGCAGCACATCGGGACTTCTCACAGATACGCAGTATTTT. Translated, it gives CASSTSGLLTDTQYF.

This clone was detected only once. The chain combines TRBV19 with TRBJ2-7, with D possibly TRBD1 on 5 matching bases. CDR3 length: 11 amino acids. With 6 bases removed from V and 12 bases from J, the gap between germline ends came to 15 bases. From germline, CDR1 is LNHDA and CDR2 SQIVND (reference sequence). CDR3: CASSTQVQGYF. CDR3 bases: TGTGCCAGTAGCACCCAGGTCCAGGGGTACTTC.

This chain connects TRBV5-6 to TRBJ2-1; TRBD1 matches at 7 bases. Germline CDR1 SGHDT, CDR2 YYEEEE. This CDR3 has 14 residues. The V gene end was trimmed by 7 bases and the J gene end by 0 bases; junction bases not matched to a gene: 4. The chain's CDR3 is CASSRGSSYNEQFF. CDR3 DNA sequence: TGTGCCAGCTCCAGGGGGAGCTCCTACAATGAGCAGTTCTTC.

V is TRBV19 and J is TRBJ1-6; D is uncertain. CDR3 length: 14 residues. Germline CDR1 and CDR2: LNHDA and SQIVND (reference sequence). The ends were cut back, 3 bases at V and 7 bases at J, with 10 bases in the middle. CDR3 loop: CASSIRSSNSPLHF. DNA of the CDR3: TGTGCCAGTAGTATTCGAAGCTCCAATTCACCCCTCCACTTT.

This clone occurred once. The chain joins TRBV5-6 to TRBJ1-6; D is unresolved. The CDR3 has 12 residues. With 4 bases removed from V and 8 bases from J, the gap between germline ends came to 7 bases. Germline loops: CDR1 SGHDT, CDR2 YYEEEE. The CDR3 coding sequence is TGTGCCAGCAGCCGGGATGATTCACCCCTCCACTTT. Translated, it gives CASSRDDSPLHF.

The chain couples TRBV27 to TRBJ2-1; the D gene is possibly TRBD1 (5 bases). From germline, CDR1 is MNHEY and CDR2 SMNVEV (reference sequence). The ends were cut back, 5 bases at V and 5 bases at J, with 16 bases in the middle. The CDR3 is 15 amino acids. The DNA for the CDR3 is TGTGCCAGCAGTCTCCACGAAGGGGCGGACAATGAGCAGTTCTTC. Its protein is CASSLHEGADNEQFF.

V is TRBV4-1 and J is TRBJ2-5; perhaps TRBD1 as D (5 bases). V dropped 6 bases and J dropped 2 bases, with 13 bases sitting between them. This CDR3 is 14 amino acids long. Germline V gene data show CDR1 as MGHRA and CDR2 as YSYEKL. CDR3 amino acids: CASSRETAQETQYF. As DNA, the CDR3 is TGCGCCAGCAGTCGAGAGACAGCACAAGAGACCCAGTACTTC.

Comments on this clone: Additional DNA sequences in this sample encode the identical CDR3. The J gene is TRBJ2-7, the V gene TRBV9, with 7 bases matching TRBD2. V lost 0 bases and J lost 2; bases outside the gene matches: 2. The germline V gene has CDR1 SGDLS and CDR2 YYNGEE. The CDR3 is made up of 14 amino acids. The CDR3 DNA follows: TGTGCCAGCAGCGTAGGCGGGGGACCCTACGAGCAGTACTTC. Translated: CASSVGGGPYEQYF.

This clone was seen a single time. The chain carries TRBV19 and TRBJ2-1; 12 bases match TRBD1. The V gene's germline CDR1 is LNHDA and CDR2 SQIVND (reference sequence). This CDR3 has 16 residues. Germline trimming cut 4 bases from V and 1 base from J; bases unmatched to any gene: 2. The CDR3 sequence: CASSRDRGLSYNEQFF. The CDR3 bases are TGTGCCAGTAGTAGGGACAGGGGGCTTTCCTACAATGAGCAGTTCTTC.

This chain connects TRBV7-9 to TRBJ2-3; TRBD2 agrees at 7 bases. The V and J ends lost 2 bases and 4 bases, in that order; junction bases with no gene match: 6. The germline V gene encodes CDR1 SEHNR and CDR2 FQNEAQ (reference sequence). The CDR3 loop spans 15 amino acids. The DNA for the CDR3 is TGTGCCAGCAGCTTAAGTACGGGGGGACCAGATACGCAGTATTTT. This gives the protein CASSLSTGGPDTQYF. Based on the CDR3 plus reference TRBV7-9 and TRBJ2-3, the full variable domain is DTGVSQNPRHKITKRGQNVTFRCDPISEHNRLYWYRQTLGQGPEFLTYFQNEAQLEKSRLLSDRFSAERPKGSFSTLEIQRTEQGDSAMYLCASSLSTGGPDTQYFGPGTRLTVL.